The text below deals with one T cell receptor (beta chain). The germline V gene encodes CDR1 KGHSH and CDR2 LQKENI. This CDR3 is built from 15 residues. The V and J ends lost 3 bases and 3 bases respectively, with 11 bases between them. The sample belongs to a study of control samples from healthy donors and cancer patients. Assay used: immunoSEQ multiplex PCR; TCRdb lists only in-frame clones, some missing. The sample table includes about 190,000 clones. The chain is built from TRBV18 and TRBJ1-4, with unresolved D. This sequence was found in a woman under 40 in good health. The sequenced sample consisted of blood. The CDR3 protein is CASSPDRASNEKLFF. The CDR3 bases are TGTGCCAGCTCACCGGACCGGGCGTCTAATGAAAAACTGTTTTTT.